Listed here is a single T cell receptor beta chain. Its cognate antigen is unknown. A junction boundary mismatches the germline segment, possibly from a read error. Looked up from germline, CDR1 is MNHEY and CDR2 is SVGEGT. The length of the CDR3 is 12 residues. Treatment in this sample: about 20 received Ad26.COV2.S at low or high dose, single or two shots; five or six received placebo; per-sample allocation not given. On day 63 after the first injection, vaccine and placebo recipients gave samples. The vaccine antigen was prefusion-stabilized Wuhan SARS-CoV-2 spike. The sample originates from a study of Ad26.COV2.S vaccination and SARS-CoV-2 variants. The wider study: The vaccine Ad26.COV2.S was put into the muscle once, or twice with 56 days between. Overall study results and limits: Total T cell responses, in the TCR breadth and depth analyses, may have been underestimated. People who got the vaccine had more spike-specific TCR breadth than people who got placebo.

Profiling relied on immunoSEQ multiplex PCR, and the TCRdb table lists in-frame clones only, not all of them. The sample carries about 500,000 clones, nearly 90% recorded once. The V gene is TRBV6-2 or TRBV6-3, the J gene TRBJ1-1; no clear D gene. This TCR derives from a person between 18 and 65 years old who received the Ad26.COV2.S COVID-19 vaccine or a placebo. The sample consisted of peripheral blood, taken in a trial of Ad26.COV2.S vaccine versus placebo. The CDR3 loop reads CASSWLKTEAFF. CDR3 bases: TGTGCCAGCAGTTGGCTGAAGACTGAAGCTTTCTTT.